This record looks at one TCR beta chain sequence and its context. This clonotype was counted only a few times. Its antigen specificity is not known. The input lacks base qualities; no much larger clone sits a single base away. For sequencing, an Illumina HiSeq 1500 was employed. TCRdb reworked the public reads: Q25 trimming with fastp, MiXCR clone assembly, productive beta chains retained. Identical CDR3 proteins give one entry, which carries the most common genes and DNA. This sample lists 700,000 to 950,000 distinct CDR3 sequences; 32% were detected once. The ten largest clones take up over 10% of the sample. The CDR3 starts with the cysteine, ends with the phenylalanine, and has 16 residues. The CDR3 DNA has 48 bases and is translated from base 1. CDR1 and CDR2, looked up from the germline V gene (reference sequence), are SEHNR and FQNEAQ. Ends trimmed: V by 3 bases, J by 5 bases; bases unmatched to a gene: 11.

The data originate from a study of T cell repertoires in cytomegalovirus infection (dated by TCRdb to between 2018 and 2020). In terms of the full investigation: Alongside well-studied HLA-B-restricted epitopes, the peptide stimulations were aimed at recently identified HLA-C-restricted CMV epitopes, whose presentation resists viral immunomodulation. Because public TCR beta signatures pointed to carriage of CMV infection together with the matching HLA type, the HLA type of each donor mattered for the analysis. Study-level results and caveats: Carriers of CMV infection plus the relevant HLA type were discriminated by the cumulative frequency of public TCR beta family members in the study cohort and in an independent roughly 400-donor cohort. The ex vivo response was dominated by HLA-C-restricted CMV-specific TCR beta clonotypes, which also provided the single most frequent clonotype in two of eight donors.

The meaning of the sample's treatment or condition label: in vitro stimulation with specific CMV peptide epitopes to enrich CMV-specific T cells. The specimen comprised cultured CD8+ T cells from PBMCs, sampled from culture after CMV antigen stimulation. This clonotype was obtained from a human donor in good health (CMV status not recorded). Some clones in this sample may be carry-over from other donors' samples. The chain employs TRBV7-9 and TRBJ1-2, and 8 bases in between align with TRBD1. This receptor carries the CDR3 CASSFTDSGTGYGYTF. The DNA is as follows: TGTGCCAGCAGCTTTACCGACTCCGGGACAGGATATGGCTACACCTTC.